These T cell receptor beta chains were read from a single sample in a study of T cell responses to AZD1222 COVID-19 vaccine. The protocol was immunoSEQ multiplex PCR, while the TCRdb copy is restricted to in-frame clones and leaves out a portion. The data show approximately 140,000 clones, 85% to 95% seen once. The material was peripheral blood, obtained on day 0 of AZD1222 vaccination. The receptors were gathered from an adult in good health. Both conserved end residues are part of each CDR3. The D gene is left open where the match is weak. Where a row states a size, it is once, few, many or the class of an expanded clone; other rows omit it.

d_call j_call v_call clone_size cdr3_nt cdr3_aa
- TRBJ1-2 TRBV2 - TGTGCCAGCAGCCCAACAATGCCGTCCTATGGCTACACCTTC CASSPTMPSYGYTF
- TRBJ1-5 TRBV25-1 - TGTGCCAGCAGTGTTAGAAGACAGAGCAATCAGCCCCAGCATTTT CASSVRRQSNQPQHF
- TRBJ1-1 TRBV27 - TGTGCCAGCAGATCAGGGGTGGGGAACACTGAAGCTTTCTTT CASRSGVGNTEAFF
- TRBJ2-7 TRBV5-1 - TGCGCCAGCAGCTTGGACTCGGGGGTCTACGAGCAGTACTTC CASSLDSGVYEQYF
- TRBJ2-1 TRBV7-8 - TGTGCCAGCAGCTTAGGCCTCAATGAGCAGTTCTTC CASSLGLNEQFF
TRBD1 TRBJ1-1 TRBV6-1 - TGTGCCAGCAGTGACAGGGGGTACACTGAAGCTTTCTTT CASSDRGYTEAFF
TRBD1 TRBJ1-5 TRBV5-1 - TGCGCCAGCAGCTTGGGGACAGGGGATGGTCAGCCCCAGCATTTT CASSLGTGDGQPQHF
- TRBJ2-5 TRBV3-1/TRBV3-2 - TGTGCCAGCAGCCAGTCCTCCGGAGCAGAGACCCAGTACTTC CASSQSSGAETQYF
- TRBJ2-7 TRBV28 - TGTGCCAGCAGTTCGCCAAGAGGACATCGGGCTTACTACGAGCAGTACTTC CASSSPRGHRAYYEQYF
- TRBJ1-4 TRBV2 - TGTGCCAGCAGTGAATGGTGGGCAACTAATGAAAAACTGTTTTTT CASSEWWATNEKLFF
- TRBJ1-3 TRBV5-1 - TGCGCCAGCTCGGGGACGGGTTCCTCTGGAAACACCATATATTTT CASSGTGSSGNTIYF
- TRBJ1-5 TRBV10-2 - TGCGCCAGCAGTGAGGGCTACCAGTACTCAATGACGGGCAGCGATCAGCCCCAGCATTTT CASSEGYQYSMTGSDQPQHF
- TRBJ2-7 TRBV27 - TGTGCCAGCAGTTTACGGCAGGGAATAGCGTCCGAGCAGTACTTC CASSLRQGIASEQYF
- TRBJ1-1 TRBV9 - TGTGCCAGCAGTGGATCGGGGGCGGCAAGGACTGAAGCTTTCTTT CASSGSGAARTEAFF
- TRBJ2-5 TRBV29-1 once TGCAGCGTTTCTAGCTTTGAAGAGACCCAGTACTTC CSVSSFEETQYF
TRBD1 TRBJ1-5 TRBV5-1 once TGCGCCAGCAGCTTTGGGACAGGGGGCAGTGCCCAGCCCCAGCATTTT CASSFGTGGSAQPQHF
- TRBJ1-6 TRBV7-9 - TGTGCCAGCAGCTTAGGGGCTGGGGGCTCCTATAATTCACCCCTCCACTTT CASSLGAGGSYNSPLHF
TRBD2 TRBJ2-2 TRBV19 few TGTGCCAGTAGGGGATTGAGCGGGGGGATCACCGGGGAGCTGTTTTTT CASRGLSGGITGELFF
- TRBJ2-1 TRBV29-1 - TGCAGCGTTAGGACTATTAGAATCTACAATGAGCAGTTCTTC CSVRTIRIYNEQFF
TRBD1 TRBJ2-7 TRBV18 - TGTGCCAGCTCACCATCAGGACAGGGGTACTACGAGCAGTACTTC CASSPSGQGYYEQYF
TRBD1 TRBJ1-1 TRBV27 - TGTGCCAGCAGTTTTTACGGGACAGGGGGAACTGAAGCTTTCTTT CASSFYGTGGTEAFF
- TRBJ2-1 TRBV6-5 - TGTGCCAGCAGTTACTCCACGGGGCGCTACAATGAGCAGTTCTTC CASSYSTGRYNEQFF
- TRBJ1-2 TRBV11-1 - TGTGCCAGCAAAACTGACAGGAATGACTATGGCTACACCTTC CASKTDRNDYGYTF
TRBD1 TRBJ1-5 TRBV18 - TGTGCCAGCTCACCCGGACAGGGGGATCAGCCCCAGCATTTT CASSPGQGDQPQHF
- TRBJ2-3 TRBV5-1 - TGCGCCAGCAGCTTGGGTGGGATTCGCACAGATACGCAGTATTTT CASSLGGIRTDTQYF
- TRBJ1-5 TRBV29-1 - TGCAGCTTCTCCGTCAATAGCAATCAGCCCCAGCATTTT CSFSVNSNQPQHF
- TRBJ1-1 TRBV27 - TGTGCCAGCAGTACTGCGATCGACACTGAAGCTTTCTTT CASSTAIDTEAFF
TRBD1 TRBJ1-5 TRBV28 - TGTGCCAGCAGTCCCATCGGCAGGGGGCTTCAGCCCCAGCATTTT CASSPIGRGLQPQHF
- TRBJ1-1 TRBV11-3 few TGTGCCAGCAGCTTAGATTCCGCGAACACTGAAGCTTTCTTT CASSLDSANTEAFF
TRBD2 TRBJ2-3 TRBV5-1 once TGCGCCAGCAGCTTGGGGTCGCTAGCGGGAACCCCAGATACGCAGTATTTT CASSLGSLAGTPDTQYF
TRBD2 TRBJ2-1 TRBV25-1 - TGTGCCAGCAGTGAACCCGGACTAGCGAATGAGCAGTTCTTC CASSEPGLANEQFF
- TRBJ1-2 TRBV6-5 - TGTGCCAGCAGTAATGGGGAGACCTATGGCTACACCTTC CASSNGETYGYTF
TRBD1 TRBJ1-6 TRBV9 - TGTGCCAGCAGGCCGGGACAGGGCAATAATTCACCCCTCCACTTT CASRPGQGNNSPLHF
TRBD1 TRBJ1-6 TRBV4-2 - TGTGCCAGCAGAGGACAGGCATACTCCTATAATTCACCCCTCCACTTT CASRGQAYSYNSPLHF
TRBD2 TRBJ2-3 TRBV3-1/TRBV3-2 - TGTGCCAGCAGCGACACCCTAGCGGGGGGCGGAGATACGCAGTATTTT CASSDTLAGGGDTQYF
TRBD2 TRBJ2-3 TRBV7-3 - TGTGCCAGCAGCTCCCGGGGGCTCGCGGGGGGGCCGGGCACAGATACGCAGTATTTT CASSSRGLAGGPGTDTQYF
- TRBJ2-1 TRBV2 - TGTGCCAGCAGTGAAGAGGGGGGACGGGAAGATGAGCAGTTCTTC CASSEEGGREDEQFF
- TRBJ1-1 TRBV5-1 - TGCGCCAGCAGCTTAGACAGCCTTTTCATGAACACTGAAGCTTTCTTT CASSLDSLFMNTEAFF
TRBD2 TRBJ2-3 TRBV5-1 - TGCGCCAGCAGCTTGGAGGTAGCGGGAGCAGATACGCAGTATTTT CASSLEVAGADTQYF
TRBD1 TRBJ1-3 TRBV9 - TGTGCCAGCAGCGTAGTCGGGACAGGGACTGGAAACACCATATATTTT CASSVVGTGTGNTIYF
- TRBJ2-3 TRBV6-6 few TGTGCCAGCAGTTACGGAGATACGCAGTATTTT CASSYGDTQYF
TRBD1 TRBJ1-5 TRBV7-6 - TGTGCCAGCAGCCCACCTTGGACAGGCCCTAGCAATCAGCCCCAGCATTTT CASSPPWTGPSNQPQHF
- TRBJ2-2 TRBV4-1 once TGCGCCAGCAGCCAAGATCTCAAGAACACCGGGGAGCTGTTTTTT CASSQDLKNTGELFF
- TRBJ1-6 TRBV5-4 - TGTGCCAGCAGACGGGACATTGGTTCACCCCTCCACTTT CASRRDIGSPLHF
- TRBJ1-1 TRBV7-9 - TGTGCCAGCAGCTTTCCTCGGGACACTGAAGCTTTCTTT CASSFPRDTEAFF
- TRBJ2-1 TRBV30 - TGTGCTGGGGGGTCAGGGCATAATGAGCAGTTCTTC CAGGSGHNEQFF
- TRBJ1-1 TRBV5-1 - TGCGCCAGCAGCTTGGCGTCTGGTGGGGTTTCGAACACTGAAGCTTTCTTT CASSLASGGVSNTEAFF
- TRBJ2-4 TRBV6-5 - TGTGCCAGCAGTTACGGGCAGTCTAAAGCCAAAAACATTCAGTACTTC CASSYGQSKAKNIQYF
TRBD1 TRBJ1-1 TRBV14 - TGTGCCAGCAGCCGCTCCGGGACAGGAGGAATTAACACTGAAGCTTTCTTT CASSRSGTGGINTEAFF
- TRBJ1-1 TRBV5-1 - TGCGCCAGCAGTATAACAGGGAGCACTGAAGCTTTCTTT CASSITGSTEAFF
- TRBJ1-1 TRBV2 - TGTGCCAGCAGTGAACAGGGATACACTGAAGCTTTCTTT CASSEQGYTEAFF
- TRBJ2-1 TRBV7-9 - TGTGCCAGCAGTTTCGGTGGCGGGAAAGGCGATGAGCAGTTCTTC CASSFGGGKGDEQFF
TRBD1 TRBJ2-3 TRBV7-9 - TGTGCCAGCAGCCCTGGGAGCAGGGGGTACACAGATACGCAGTATTTT CASSPGSRGYTDTQYF
TRBD1 TRBJ2-3 TRBV19 - TGTGCCAGTAGCGCCCGGGACAGAACCAGCACAGATACGCAGTATTTT CASSARDRTSTDTQYF
TRBD1 TRBJ1-1 TRBV7-9 - TGTGCCAGCAGCTTAACCGACAGGGGAGCTTTCTTT CASSLTDRGAFF
- TRBJ1-4 TRBV6-6 - TGTGCCAGCAGTCTTGACCGGACCCAGGCAACTAATGAAAAACTGTTTTTT CASSLDRTQATNEKLFF
TRBD1 TRBJ1-2 TRBV12-3/TRBV12-4 - TGTGCCAGCACCCGGGACAGGGCTGGCGGCTACACCTTC CASTRDRAGGYTF
- TRBJ1-1 TRBV5-1 - TGCGCCAGCAGGCGTCCTGACACTGAAGCTTTCTTT CASRRPDTEAFF